This T cell receptor (beta chain) was documented in a study of T-cell memory formation after mild COVID-19. Study in general: Clusters were largely donor specific.

Trimming took off 1 base at V and 7 bases at J, with 8 bases between the two ends. Germline values: CDR1 LNHNV, CDR2 YYDKDF (reference sequence). This CDR3 contains 13 residues. From 5'RACE with constant-segment primers came TCR alpha and TCR beta cDNA libraries that carried sample barcodes and UMIs. Using its own MiXCR run on the 5' RACE reads, TCRdb lists one record per CDR3 protein. The table records 250,000 to 350,000 distinct CDR3 sequences, roughly 19% of them present only once. The chain recombines TRBV15 with TRBJ2-1, with D hard to call. The sequenced sample was PBMCs or a T cell subset sorted from them (not recorded which). The TCR was taken from a man younger than 30 who had mild COVID-19 (a few samples of this study predate the infection). Cell type and time point are not known. CDR3 sequence (DNA): TGTGCCACCAGCAGAGTTGGGGATAATGAGCAGTTCTTC. Protein sequence: CATSRVGDNEQFF.